The present T cell receptor beta chain was sequenced within a study of OX40 agonist ivuxolimab in advanced cancers. Across the study: Partial responses were achieved by three patients, one with hepatocellular carcinoma and two with cutaneous melanoma. Whole-study results and caveats: Which antigen the expanded peripheral T cells recognized is unknown. The study found that CD8+ T cells averaged more expanded clones than CD4+.

Trimming cost V 8 bases and J 0 bases, with 13 bases left between them. Looked up from germline, CDR1 is SNHLY and CDR2 is FYNNEI. There are 14 residues in the CDR3. This table comes from immunoSEQ multiplex PCR, and its TCRdb copy is limited to in-frame clones, with some not included. The profile covers approximately 68,000 clones, with more than 85% appearing a single time and 8% to 10% taken by the ten largest. Worth noting for this clone: Its antigen is as yet unknown.

The source of this sequence is an adult with an advanced solid tumor such as melanoma, head and neck, liver or kidney cancer. The V gene is TRBV2, the J gene TRBJ1-1; D unclear. The specimen comprised CD4+ or CD8+ T cells sorted from blood, sampled in a trial of the OX40 agonist ivuxolimab. CDR3 nucleotides: TGTGCCAGCGTTGGGATTATTATGAACACTGAAGCTTTCTTT. Translating gives CASVGIIMNTEAFF.